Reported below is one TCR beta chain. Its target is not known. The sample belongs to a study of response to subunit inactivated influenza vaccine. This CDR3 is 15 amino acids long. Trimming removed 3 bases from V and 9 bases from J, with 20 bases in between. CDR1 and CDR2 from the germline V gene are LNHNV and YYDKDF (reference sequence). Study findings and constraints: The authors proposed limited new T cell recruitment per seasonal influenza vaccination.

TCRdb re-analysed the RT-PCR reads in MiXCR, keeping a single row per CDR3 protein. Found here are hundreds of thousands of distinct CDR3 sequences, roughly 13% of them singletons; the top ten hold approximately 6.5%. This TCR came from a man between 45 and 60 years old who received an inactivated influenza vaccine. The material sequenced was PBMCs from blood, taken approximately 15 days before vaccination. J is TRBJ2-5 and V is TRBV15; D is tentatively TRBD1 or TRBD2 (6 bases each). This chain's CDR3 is CATSRAEGGLASQYF. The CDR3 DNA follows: TGTGCCACCAGCAGGGCCGAGGGGGGTCTAGCGTCCCAGTACTTC.